The count of the clone carrying this T cell receptor beta chain is one. Its antigen remains unknown. This entry belongs to a study of cytomegalovirus exposure and HLA in healthy donors. Study conclusions and caveats: TCR beta V segments were, for the most part, productive about 90% or about 30% of the time in an earlier analysis. CMV serostatus was the only recorded immune exposure for donors. TCR beta sequences reportedly predicted most subjects' HLA-A and HLA-B alleles accurately.

Donors sampled were nominally healthy, though unrecorded immune exposures were likely. The PCR used 60 Vbeta and 13 Jbeta primers. Sequenced by immunoSEQ multiplex PCR; TCRdb stores in-frame clones only, minus some. The sample carries around 140,000 clones, more than 75% recorded once. V was clipped by 0 bases and J by 0 bases; unmatched bases: 5. Germline loops: CDR1 SGHTA, CDR2 FQGNSA. The CDR3 contains 17 residues. The rearrangement joins TRBV7-2 to TRBJ1-1; 9 nucleotides agree with TRBD1. This TCR was recovered from a female donor in good health and CMV-seronegative. The sequenced sample consisted of PBMCs. CDR3 sequence reads: CASSLAGTGSMNTEAFF. CDR3 bases: TGTGCCAGCAGCTTAGCTGGGACAGGGAGCATGAACACTGAAGCTTTCTTT.